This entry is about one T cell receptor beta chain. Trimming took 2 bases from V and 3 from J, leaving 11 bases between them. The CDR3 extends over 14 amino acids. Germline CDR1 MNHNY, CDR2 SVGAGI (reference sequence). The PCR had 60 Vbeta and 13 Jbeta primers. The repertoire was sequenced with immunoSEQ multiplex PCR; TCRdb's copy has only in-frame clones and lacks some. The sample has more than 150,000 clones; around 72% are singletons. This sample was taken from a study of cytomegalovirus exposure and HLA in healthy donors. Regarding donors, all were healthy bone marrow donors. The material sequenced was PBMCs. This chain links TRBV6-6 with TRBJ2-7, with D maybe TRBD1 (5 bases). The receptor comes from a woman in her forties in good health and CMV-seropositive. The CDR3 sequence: CASSYGAGFYEQYF. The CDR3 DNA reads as TGTGCCAGCAGTTACGGGGCAGGGTTCTACGAGCAGTACTTC.